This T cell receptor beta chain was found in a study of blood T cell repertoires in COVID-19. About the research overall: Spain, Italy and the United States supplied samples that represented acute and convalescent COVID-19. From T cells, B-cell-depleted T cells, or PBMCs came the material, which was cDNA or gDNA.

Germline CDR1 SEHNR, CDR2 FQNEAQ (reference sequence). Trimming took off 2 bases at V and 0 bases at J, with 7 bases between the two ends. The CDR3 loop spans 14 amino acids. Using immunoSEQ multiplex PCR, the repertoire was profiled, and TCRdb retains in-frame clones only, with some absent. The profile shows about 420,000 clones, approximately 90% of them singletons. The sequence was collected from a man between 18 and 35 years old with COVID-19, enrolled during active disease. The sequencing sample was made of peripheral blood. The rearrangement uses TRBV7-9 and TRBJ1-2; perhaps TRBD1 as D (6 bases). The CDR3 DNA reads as TGTGCCAGCAGCTTAACAGGGACTAACTATGGCTACACCTTC. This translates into CASSLTGTNYGYTF.